Below are 8 T cell receptor beta chains sequenced from a single sample in a study of T cells in Graves' hyperthyroidism and ophthalmopathy. Regions amplified from RNA transcripts were the TCR beta CDR3 regions. Using the HTBI primer set, a first-round RT-PCR was run on the TCR CDR3. TCRdb reprocessed the multiplex PCR reads via MiXCR and lists one record per CDR3 protein. This table holds about 300,000 distinct CDR3 sequences, about 14% found once. The sample consisted of blood. Source of these receptors: a woman younger than 45 with Graves' hyperthyroidism that later progressed to Graves' ophthalmopathy.

As for this clonotype: This may be a read error, as it is one base from a much larger clone. The V gene is TRBV7-2, the J gene TRBJ2-1; no firm D call. The CDR3 contains 15 residues. CDR1 is SGHTA, CDR2 FQGNSA, per germline. Trimming left V 5 bases short and J 7 bases short, with 18 bases between. CDR3 residues: CASSQGGTQGNEQFF. Written as DNA, the CDR3 is TGTGCCAGCAGCCAAGGCGGCACCCAAGGGAATGAGCAGTTCTTC. Using reference TRBV7-2 and TRBJ2-1 for the parts outside the CDR3, the full variable domain is GAGVSQSPSNKVTEKGKDVELRCDPISGHTALYWYRQSLGQGLEFLIYFQGNSAPDKSGLPSDRFSAERTGGSVSTLTIQRTQQEDSAVYLCASSQGGTQGNEQFFGPGTRLTVL.

The table lists this clonotype with a few counts. Its ends do not fully match the called genes, so a read error is possible. The chain combines TRBV15 with TRBJ2-5; D is undetermined. Germline values: CDR1 LNHNV, CDR2 YYDKDF (reference sequence). The CDR3 is 13 amino acids. The CDR3 is CATSNPPHQTQYF. In nucleotides, the CDR3 is TGTGCCACCAGCAACCCCCCCCATCAGACCCAATACTTC.

The rearrangement uses TRBV19 and TRBJ2-3; D is possibly TRBD2 (6 bases). Looked up from germline, CDR1 is LNHDA and CDR2 is SQIVND (reference sequence). This CDR3 has 14 amino acids. The V end lost 1 base, the J end lost 5 bases, and 10 bases lay between the germline ends. CDR3 sequence (DNA): TGTGCCAGTAGTATAGTCCCAGCGGGAGATACGCAGTATTTT. Its protein is CASSIVPAGDTQYF.

This clonotype appeared many times. The chain employs TRBV29-1 and TRBJ2-5, with TRBD1 identical over 11 bases. CDR1 SQVTM and CDR2 ANQGSEA come from the germline V gene. This CDR3 spans 13 amino acids. Trimming cost V 7 bases and J 4 bases; bases outside gene matches: 5. The CDR3 sequence is CSAWDRGTETQYF. In DNA, the CDR3 is TGCAGCGCCTGGGACAGGGGGACAGAGACCCAGTACTTC.

The table lists this clonotype with many counts. The CDR3 loop is CASSPTDSNQPQHF. CDR3 coding DNA: TGTGCCAGCAGCCCGACGGATAGCAATCAGCCCCAGCATTTT. The gene calls are TRBV9 and TRBJ1-5; D not resolved. CDR3 length equals 14 residues. From germline, CDR1 is SGDLS and CDR2 YYNGEE. Trimming shortened V by 4 bases and J by 0 bases, and 8 bases separated the two germline ends. The entire variable domain, with the rest obtained from reference TRBV9 and TRBJ1-5, is as follows: DSGVTQTPKHLITATGQRVTLRCSPRSGDLSVYWYQQSLDQGLQFLIQYYNGEERAKGNILERFSAQQFPDLHSELNLSSLELGDSALYFCASSPTDSNQPQHFGDGTRLSIL.

The chain employs TRBV19 and TRBJ2-7, with D perhaps matching TRBD2 (6 bases). V shed 5 bases and J shed 3 bases, with 14 bases lying between them. Per germline, CDR1 LNHDA and CDR2 SQIVND (reference sequence). This CDR3 is 14 amino acids long. The CDR3 nucleotides read TGTGCCAGTAGTGCACCGGGAGCCAGCTACGAGCAGTACTTC. It is translated as CASSAPGASYEQYF.

This clonotype came up many times. This chain joins TRBV7-8 and TRBJ2-1, with TRBD2 matching 10 bases. J gave up 7 bases and V 4 bases, and 1 base lay outside the gene matches. Looked up from germline, CDR1 is SGHVS and CDR2 is FQNEAQ. The CDR3 has 13 residues. CDR3: CASSSSGSNEQFF. CDR3 DNA sequence: TGTGCCAGCAGCTCTAGCGGGAGTAATGAGCAGTTCTTC.

This chain links TRBV5-1 with TRBJ2-7, with 10 bases lining up with TRBD1. Germline V lookup: CDR1 SGHRS, CDR2 YFSETQ. The CDR3 is 15 residues long. V trimming: 3 bases; J trimming: 3 bases; junction bases outside the gene matches: 6. In DNA, the CDR3 is TGCGCCAGCAGCTCCGGGACAGGGGACTTCTACGAGCAGTACTTC. Translation: CASSSGTGDFYEQYF.